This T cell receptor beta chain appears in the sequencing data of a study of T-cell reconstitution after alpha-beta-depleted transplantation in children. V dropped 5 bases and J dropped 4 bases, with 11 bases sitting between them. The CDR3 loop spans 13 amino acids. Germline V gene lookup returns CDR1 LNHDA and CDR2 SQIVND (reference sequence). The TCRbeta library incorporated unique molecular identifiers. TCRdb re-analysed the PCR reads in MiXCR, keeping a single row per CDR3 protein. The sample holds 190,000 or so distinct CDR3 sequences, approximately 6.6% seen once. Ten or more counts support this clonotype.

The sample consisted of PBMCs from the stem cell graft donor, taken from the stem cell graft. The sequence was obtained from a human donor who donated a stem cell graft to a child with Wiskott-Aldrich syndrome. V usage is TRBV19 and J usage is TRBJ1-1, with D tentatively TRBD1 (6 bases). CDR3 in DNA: TGTGCCAGTAGTCGAGGGGGAGGCACTGAAGCTTTCTTT. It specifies CASSRGGGTEAFF.